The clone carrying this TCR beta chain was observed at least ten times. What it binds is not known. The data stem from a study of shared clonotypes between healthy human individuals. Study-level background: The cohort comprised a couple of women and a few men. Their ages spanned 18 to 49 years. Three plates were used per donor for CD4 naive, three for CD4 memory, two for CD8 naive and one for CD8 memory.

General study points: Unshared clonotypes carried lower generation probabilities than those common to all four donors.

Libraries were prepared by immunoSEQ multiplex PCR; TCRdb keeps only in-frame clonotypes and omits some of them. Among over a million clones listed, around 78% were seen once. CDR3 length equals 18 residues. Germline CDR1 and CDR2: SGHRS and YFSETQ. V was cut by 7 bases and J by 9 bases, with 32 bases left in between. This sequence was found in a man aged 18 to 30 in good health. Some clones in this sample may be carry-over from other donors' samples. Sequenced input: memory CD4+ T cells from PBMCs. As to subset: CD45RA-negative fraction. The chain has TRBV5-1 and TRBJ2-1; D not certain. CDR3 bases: TGCGCCAGCCGCTACAAAGATCGACGAACACCGGAACCCGGTGAGCAGTTCTTC. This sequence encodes CASRYKDRRTPEPGEQFF.